These T cell receptor beta chains were read from a single sample in a study of preoperative IRX-2 immunotherapy in early breast cancer. Generated by immunoSEQ multiplex PCR, the TCRdb table keeps only in-frame clones and is missing some. In the table there are fewer than 25,000 clones, just under 85% of which are singletons. The specimen comprised lymph node tissue, sampled after IRX-2 immunotherapy. All receptors derive from a human donor with breast cancer. The CDR3 runs from the conserved cysteine through the conserved F or W.

V gene	J gene	CDR3 protein
TRBV29-1	TRBJ1-1	CSVLPSGGITEAFF
TRBV7-7	TRBJ2-3	CASSLTGTGADTQYF
TRBV30	TRBJ2-3	CAWSVWLAGADTQYF
TRBV19	TRBJ2-7	CASSIFDRTYEQYF
TRBV28	TRBJ1-3	CASSLVGRVAGNTIYF
TRBV18	TRBJ1-4	CASSHGPGQGTTNEKLFF
TRBV10-3	TRBJ1-1	CAISEVQTEAFF
TRBV19	TRBJ1-1	CASSFPDENTEAFF
TRBV18	TRBJ2-2	CASSPTNPGELFF
TRBV29-1	TRBJ2-3	CSVAGTTSTDTQYF
TRBV19	TRBJ2-7	CASSIGSFFSYEQYF
TRBV18	TRBJ1-1	CASSSGRLGTEAFF
TRBV29-1	TRBJ2-3	CSARLAGGPMSTDTQYF
TRBV7-6	TRBJ1-5	CASSTTGFRQPQHF
TRBV28	TRBJ1-5	CASSRQGNQPQHF
TRBV7-1	TRBJ1-6	CASSVTYPSPLHF
TRBV6-8	TRBJ1-4	CASSDRNNEKLFF
TRBV5-1	TRBJ2-2	CASSFGQDTGELFF
TRBV2	TRBJ2-3	CASRLAGAADTQYF
TRBV30	TRBJ2-1	CAWRRYNEQFF
TRBV6-8	TRBJ1-4	CASSGTAFGNEKLFF
TRBV28	TRBJ1-2	CASSLSRTGGIYGYTF
TRBV30	TRBJ1-6	CAWSEGPLRSPLHF
TRBV30	TRBJ1-1	CAWSERINTEAFF
TRBV18	TRBJ1-4	CASSNYRGRSTNEKLFF
TRBV6-8	TRBJ2-7	CASRRGTGTYEQYF
TRBV11-3	TRBJ1-1	CASSLVGRGTEAFF
TRBV7-5	TRBJ2-7	CASSLNPGQGTVEQYF
TRBV11-3	TRBJ1-3	CASSLRLVEAGNTIYF
TRBV28	TRBJ1-1	CASSYRGRGTEAFF
TRBV4-1	TRBJ1-1	CASSQETGTIYEAFF
TRBV6-8	TRBJ2-2	CASSYGESTGELFF
TRBV19	TRBJ2-3	CASSTLAGGSSDTQYF
TRBV19	TRBJ2-3	CASSQQGFTDTQYF
TRBV19	TRBJ1-1	CASNPQWGNTEAFF
TRBV6-7	TRBJ2-7	CASRKQGSYEQYF
TRBV6-8	TRBJ1-2	CASSYSISGYYGYTF
TRBV15	TRBJ2-1	CATSRDWGASSYNEQFF
TRBV6-8	TRBJ2-3	CAISPGSGGTDTQYF
TRBV6-8	TRBJ2-5	CASSRDSEETQYF
TRBV15	TRBJ2-1	CATSRVASGYNEQFF
TRBV6-8	TRBJ1-2	CAISDSGRTDYGYTF
TRBV11-3	TRBJ2-2	CASSRDSNTGELFF